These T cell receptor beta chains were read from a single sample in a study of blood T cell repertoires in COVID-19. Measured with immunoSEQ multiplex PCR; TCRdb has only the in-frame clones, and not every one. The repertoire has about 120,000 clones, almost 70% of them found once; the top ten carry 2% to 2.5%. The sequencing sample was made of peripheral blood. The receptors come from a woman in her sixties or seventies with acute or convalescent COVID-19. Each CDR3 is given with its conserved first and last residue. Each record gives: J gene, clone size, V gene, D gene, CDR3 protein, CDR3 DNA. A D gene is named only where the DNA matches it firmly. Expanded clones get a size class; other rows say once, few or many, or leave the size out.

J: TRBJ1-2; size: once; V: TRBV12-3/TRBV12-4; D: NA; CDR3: CASSRDSYGYTF; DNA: TGTGCCAGCAGTCGTGACAGCTATGGCTACACCTTC
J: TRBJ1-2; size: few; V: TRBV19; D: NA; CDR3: CASTSREGGWNGYTF; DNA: TGTGCCAGTACCTCCCGTGAGGGGGGGTGGAACGGCTACACCTTC
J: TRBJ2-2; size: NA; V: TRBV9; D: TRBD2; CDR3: CASSVGGGNTGELFF; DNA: TGTGCCAGCAGCGTTGGCGGGGGGAACACCGGGGAGCTGTTTTTT
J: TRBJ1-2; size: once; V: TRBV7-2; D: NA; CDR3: CASSSAVGGYGYTF; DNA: TGTGCCAGCAGCTCCGCGGTCGGTGGATATGGCTACACCTTC
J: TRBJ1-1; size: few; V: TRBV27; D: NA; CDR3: CASSLTRILNTEAFF; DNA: TGTGCCAGCAGTTTAACTCGCATACTGAACACTGAAGCTTTCTTT
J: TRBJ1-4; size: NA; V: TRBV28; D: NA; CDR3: CASSSRNEKLFF; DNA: TGTGCCAGCAGTTCCCGTAATGAAAAACTGTTTTTT
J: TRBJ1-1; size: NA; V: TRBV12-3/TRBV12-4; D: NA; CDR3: CASSFNTNTEAFF; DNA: TGTGCCAGCAGTTTTAACACGAACACTGAAGCTTTCTTT
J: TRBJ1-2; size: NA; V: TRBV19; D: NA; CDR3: CASSIGGGRGNYGYTF; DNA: TGTGCCAGTAGTATAGGCGGTGGCAGGGGAAACTATGGCTACACCTTC
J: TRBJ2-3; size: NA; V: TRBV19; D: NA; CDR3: CASSSTGSDTQYF; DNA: TGTGCCAGTAGTTCCACAGGGTCTGATACGCAGTATTTT
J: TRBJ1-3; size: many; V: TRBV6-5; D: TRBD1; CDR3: CASSYSTGVGNTIYF; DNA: TGTGCCAGCAGTTACTCGACAGGGGTGGGAAACACCATATATTTT
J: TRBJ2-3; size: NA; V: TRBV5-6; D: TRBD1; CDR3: CASTPWPGGQDTQYF; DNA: TGTGCCAGCACCCCTTGGCCAGGGGGTCAAGATACGCAGTATTTT
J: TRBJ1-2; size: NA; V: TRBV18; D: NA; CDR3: CASSPPAGPRFYGYTF; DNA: TGTGCCAGCTCACCACCCGCAGGTCCCCGGTTCTATGGCTACACCTTC
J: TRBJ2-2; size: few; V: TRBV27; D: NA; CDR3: CASSLSYAGELFF; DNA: TGTGCCAGCAGTTTATCCTATGCCGGGGAGCTGTTTTTT
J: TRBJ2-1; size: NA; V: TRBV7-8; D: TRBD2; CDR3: CASSSLRGSGRAPIEQFF; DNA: TGTGCCAGCAGCTCGCTTAGAGGGAGCGGGAGGGCCCCCATTGAGCAGTTCTTC
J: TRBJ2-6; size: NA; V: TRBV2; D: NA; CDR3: CASIGEAGANVLTF; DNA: TGTGCCAGCATTGGAGAGGCTGGGGCCAACGTCCTGACTTTC
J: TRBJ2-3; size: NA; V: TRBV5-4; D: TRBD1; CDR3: CASSRPGQRTDTQYF; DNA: TGTGCCAGCAGCCGACCGGGACAGAGAACAGATACGCAGTATTTT
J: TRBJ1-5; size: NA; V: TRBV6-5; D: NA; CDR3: CASMNGEGNQPQHF; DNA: TGTGCCAGCATGAACGGGGAGGGAAATCAGCCCCAGCATTTT
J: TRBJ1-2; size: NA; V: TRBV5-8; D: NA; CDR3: CASSLRLLGYGYTF; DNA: TGTGCCAGCAGCTTGCGACTTTTGGGCTATGGCTACACCTTC
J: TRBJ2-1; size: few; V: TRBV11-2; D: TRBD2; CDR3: CASSWTVSGRHDNEQFF; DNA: TGTGCCAGCAGCTGGACGGTGAGCGGGAGGCACGACAATGAGCAGTTCTTC
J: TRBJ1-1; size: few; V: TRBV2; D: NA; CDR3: CASSNRINTEAFF; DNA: TGTGCCAGCAGTAACAGGATTAACACTGAAGCTTTCTTT
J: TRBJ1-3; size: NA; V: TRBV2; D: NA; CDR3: CASQGSGNTIYF; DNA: TGTGCCAGCCAGGGATCGGGAAACACCATATATTTT
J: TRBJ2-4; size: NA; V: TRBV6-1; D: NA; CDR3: CASSEGEAKNIQYF; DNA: TGTGCCAGCAGTGAAGGCGAAGCCAAAAACATTCAGTACTTC
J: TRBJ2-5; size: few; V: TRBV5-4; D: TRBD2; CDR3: CASSLALAGAGETQYF; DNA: TGTGCCAGCAGCTTGGCCCTAGCGGGGGCCGGAGAGACCCAGTACTTC
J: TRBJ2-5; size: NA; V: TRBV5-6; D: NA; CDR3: CASSLVEVGETQYF; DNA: TGTGCCAGCAGCCTGGTGGAGGTAGGAGAGACCCAGTACTTC
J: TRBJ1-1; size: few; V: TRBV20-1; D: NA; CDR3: CSARDTTEAFF; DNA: TGCAGTGCTAGAGATACTACTGAAGCTTTCTTT
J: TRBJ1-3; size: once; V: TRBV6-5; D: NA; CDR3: CASSPQASSGNTIYF; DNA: TGTGCCAGCAGTCCCCAGGCCAGCTCTGGAAACACCATATATTTT
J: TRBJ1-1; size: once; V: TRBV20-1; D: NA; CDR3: CSAEGGTEAFF; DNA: TGCAGTGCCGAGGGGGGGACTGAAGCTTTCTTT
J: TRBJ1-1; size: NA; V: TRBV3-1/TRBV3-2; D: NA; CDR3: CASSQDEGGHTEAFF; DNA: TGTGCCAGCAGCCAAGATGAAGGGGGTCACACTGAAGCTTTCTTT
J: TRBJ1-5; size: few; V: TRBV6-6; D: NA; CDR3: CASSYPRDMSNQPQHF; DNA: TGTGCCAGCAGTTACCCCAGGGATATGAGCAATCAGCCCCAGCATTTT
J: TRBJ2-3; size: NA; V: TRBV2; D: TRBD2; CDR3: CASSGLRTSGSSDTQYF; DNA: TGTGCCAGCAGTGGCCTCCGGACTAGCGGGAGCTCAGATACGCAGTATTTT
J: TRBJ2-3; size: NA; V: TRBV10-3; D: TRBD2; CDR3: CAISTGTSGGATDTQYF; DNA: TGTGCCATCAGTACGGGGACTAGCGGGGGGGCTACAGATACGCAGTATTTT
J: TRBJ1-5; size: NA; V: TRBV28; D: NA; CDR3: CASSDPRPSLNQPQHF; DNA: TGTGCCAGCAGTGACCCGAGGCCCAGTCTAAATCAGCCCCAGCATTTT
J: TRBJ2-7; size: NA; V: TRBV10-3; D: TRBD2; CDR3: CAISVAGGPYEQYF; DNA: TGTGCCATCAGCGTAGCGGGAGGGCCCTACGAGCAGTACTTC
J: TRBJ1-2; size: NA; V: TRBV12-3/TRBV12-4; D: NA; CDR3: CASSPARGSGYTF; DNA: TGTGCCAGCAGCCCCGCTCGAGGAAGCGGCTACACCTTC
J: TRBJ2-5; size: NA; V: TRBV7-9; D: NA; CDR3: CASSPQGGGETQYF; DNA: TGTGCCAGCAGCCCACAGGGGGGGGGAGAGACCCAGTACTTC
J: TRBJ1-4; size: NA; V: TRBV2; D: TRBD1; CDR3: CASRDGTGNEKLFF; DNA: TGTGCCAGCAGGGATGGGACAGGGAATGAAAAACTGTTTTTT
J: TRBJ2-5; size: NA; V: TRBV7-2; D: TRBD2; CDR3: CASSRPLAGGRKETQYF; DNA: TGTGCCAGCAGCCGCCCCCTAGCGGGGGGGCGAAAAGAGACCCAGTACTTC
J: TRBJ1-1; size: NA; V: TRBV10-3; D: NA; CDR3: CAISEWAGAAEAFF; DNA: TGTGCCATCAGTGAGTGGGCAGGGGCGGCTGAAGCTTTCTTT
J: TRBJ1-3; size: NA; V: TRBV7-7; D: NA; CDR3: CASSTGNGNTIYF; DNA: TGTGCTAGCTCGACAGGCAACGGAAACACCATATATTTT
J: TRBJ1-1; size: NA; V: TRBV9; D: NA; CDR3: CASSASGEGLGAFF; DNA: TGTGCCAGCAGCGCGAGCGGGGAGGGGTTGGGAGCTTTCTTT